Following are 30 T cell receptor beta chains from one sample sequenced in a study of blood T cell repertoires in COVID-19. Using immunoSEQ multiplex PCR, the repertoire was profiled, and TCRdb retains in-frame clones only, with some absent. The sample lists 95,000 to 110,000 clones, about four fifths seen once, with 3% to 4% in the top ten. The sequenced material came from peripheral blood. These receptor sequences come from a woman of 80 years or more with active or convalescent COVID-19.

The rearrangement joins TRBV24-1 to TRBJ2-3; TRBD1 matches at 9 bases. The CDR3 loop spans 15 amino acids. Germline V CDR1 and CDR2: KGHDR, SFDVKD. Trimming took 5 bases from V and 1 from J; bases not matched to a gene: 3. The CDR3 region has the DNA TGTGCCACCAGTGTGGGACAGGGAGGCACAGATACGCAGTATTTT. Translated: CATSVGQGGTDTQYF.

This clone was seen just once. This chain links TRBV5-6 with TRBJ1-2; D unclear. Trimming left V 4 bases short and J 5 bases short, with 18 bases between. This CDR3 contains 15 residues. CDR1 and CDR2 (germline): SGHDT, YYEEEE. The CDR3 nucleotides read TGTGCCAGCAGCCCGGGGATCCTCATGGGGTATGGCTACACCTTC. Translation gives CASSPGILMGYGYTF.

The rearrangement uses TRBV29-1 and TRBJ1-1, with 10 bases lining up with TRBD1. The CDR3 sequence is 14 residues long. CDR1 SQVTM and CDR2 ANQGSEA come from the germline V gene. The V segment lost 6 bases and the J segment 1 base; nucleotides outside the gene matches: 5. DNA for the CDR3: TGCAGCGTGACAGGGGGCCTAACGAACACTGAAGCTTTCTTT. Translation gives CSVTGGLTNTEAFF.

The chain combines TRBV2 with TRBJ1-5; no clear D. CDR1 and CDR2 (germline): SNHLY, FYNNEI. The CDR3 consists of 13 residues. V was shortened by 5 bases and J by 0 bases, with 5 bases between the two germline ends. CDR3 amino acids: CASSRDSNQPQHF. As DNA, the CDR3 is TGTGCCAGCAGTCGCGATAGCAATCAGCCCCAGCATTTT. Using reference TRBV2 and TRBJ1-5 for the parts outside the CDR3, the full variable domain is EPEVTQTPSHQVTQMGQEVILRCVPISNHLYFYWYRQILGQKVEFLVSFYNNEISEKSEIFDDQFSVERPDGSNFTLKIRSTKLEDSAMYFCASSRDSNQPQHFGDGTRLSIL.

DNA for the CDR3: TGTGCCAGCTCACCGGGCGGGGGCGGGCTGAACACTGAAGCTTTCTTT. It yields the protein CASSPGGGGLNTEAFF. J is TRBJ1-1 and V is TRBV18; possible D gene TRBD1, 6 bases. V lost 3 bases and J lost 0, with 14 bases in between. CDR1 and CDR2 from the germline V gene are KGHSH and LQKENI. This CDR3 contains 16 residues.

This chain uses TRBV5-8 with TRBJ2-1, with 9 bases identical to TRBD1. Germline V CDR1 and CDR2: SGHTS, YDEGEE. J gave up 8 bases and V 0 bases, and 12 bases lay outside the gene matches. This CDR3 region has 17 residues. CDR3 protein: CASSLGVYGTGRDEQFF. DNA for the CDR3: TGTGCCAGCAGCTTGGGAGTCTACGGGACAGGGAGAGATGAGCAGTTCTTC.

This chain joins TRBV7-8 and TRBJ1-5; D gene unclear. This CDR3 contains 13 residues. The ends were cut back, 1 base at V and 6 bases at J, with 7 bases in the middle. Germline V CDR1 and CDR2: SGHVS, FQNEAQ. The CDR3 spells CASSLVRFQPQHF. CDR3 bases: TGTGCCAGCAGCTTAGTCAGGTTTCAGCCCCAGCATTTT.

The genes are TRBV15 and TRBJ1-5, with D possibly matching TRBD1 (5 bases). CDR1 LNHNV and CDR2 YYDKDF come from the germline V gene (reference sequence). V lost 1 base and J 9 bases, leaving 16 bases between the germline ends. The CDR3 covers 15 residues. The chain's CDR3 is CATSRVPQGGRPQHF. In DNA, the CDR3 is TGTGCCACCAGCAGAGTCCCCCAGGGAGGGCGGCCCCAGCATTTT.

The chain has TRBV28 and TRBJ1-1; a possible D gene is TRBD1 (6 bases). This CDR3 spans 14 amino acids. Trimming took off 1 base at V and 4 bases at J, with 10 bases between the two ends. Germline CDR1 and CDR2: MDHEN and SYDVKM. CDR3: CASSLYGGLTEAFF. The DNA of the CDR3 is TGTGCCAGCAGTTTATACGGGGGGCTCACTGAAGCTTTCTTT.

The chain employs TRBV7-9 and TRBJ2-7, with 10 bases lining up with TRBD1. The CDR3 is 15 amino acids. After removal of 5 bases from V and 7 bases from J, the junction contained 11 bases not matched to a gene. Germline V gene sequence: CDR1 SEHNR, CDR2 FQNEAQ (reference sequence). This chain's CDR3 is CASSPDRDRGEEQYF. The CDR3, as DNA: TGTGCCAGCAGCCCTGACCGGGACAGGGGCGAAGAGCAGTACTTC.

This chain connects TRBV4-2 to TRBJ1-1; 9 bases match TRBD1. This CDR3 is 15 amino acids long. Trimming cost V 0 bases and J 6 bases; bases outside gene matches: 5. CDR1 is LGHNA, CDR2 YNFKEQ, per germline. The CDR3 region is CASSQDGDRVAEAFF. Here the CDR3 DNA reads TGTGCCAGCAGCCAAGATGGGGACAGGGTTGCTGAAGCTTTCTTT.

The V and J genes are TRBV19 and TRBJ2-1, with D tentatively TRBD2 (6 bases). Trimming took 4 bases from V and 3 from J, leaving 13 bases between them. The germline gives CDR1 LNHDA, CDR2 SQIVND (reference sequence). The CDR3 is 15 residues long. CDR3 sequence reads: CASSTQPGLYNEQFF. Here the CDR3 DNA reads TGTGCCAGTAGTACCCAACCGGGACTCTACAATGAGCAGTTCTTC.

The V gene is TRBV7-2, the J gene TRBJ1-5; a possible D gene is TRBD1 (5 bases). Trimming left V 5 bases short and J 3 bases short, with 11 bases between. Germline values: CDR1 SGHTA, CDR2 FQGNSA. This CDR3 spans 14 amino acids. CDR3 sequence reads: CASSIGHFNQPQHF. In nucleotides, the CDR3 is TGTGCCAGCAGCATAGGACATTTCAATCAGCCCCAGCATTTT. Full variable domain (outside the CDR3, taken from reference TRBV7-2 and TRBJ1-5): GAGVSQSPSNKVTEKGKDVELRCDPISGHTALYWYRQSLGQGLEFLIYFQGNSAPDKSGLPSDRFSAERTGGSVSTLTIQRTQQEDSAVYLCASSIGHFNQPQHFGDGTRLSIL.

The genes are TRBV15 and TRBJ1-5; D uncertain. CDR1 is LNHNV, CDR2 YYDKDF, per germline (reference sequence). The CDR3 has 16 amino acids. V lost 0 bases to trimming and J lost 7 bases, with 16 bases between them. The CDR3 nucleotides read TGTGCCACCAGCAGAGACGGGGAGCGCGCCCGGCAGCCCCAGCATTTT. Protein product: CATSRDGERARQPQHF.

The rearrangement links TRBV11-2 to TRBJ1-1; weak D call: TRBD1 (5 bases). The germline V gene has CDR1 SGHAT and CDR2 FQNNGV. The V end was cut by 4 bases, the J end by 1 base, with 19 bases between. The CDR3 is 17 amino acids. In DNA, the CDR3 is TGTGCCAGCAGCTCCTGGGGCGGGGTTGAAGGGAACACTGAAGCTTTCTTT. Translation gives CASSSWGGVEGNTEAFF.

The V call is TRBV30, the J call TRBJ2-1; D perhaps matches TRBD2 (7 bases). Germline values: CDR1 GTSNPN, CDR2 SVGIG (reference sequence). Trimming removed 6 bases from V and 10 bases from J, with 16 bases in between. This CDR3 contains 12 residues. CDR3 DNA sequence: TGTGCCTGTACCACCGGGGGGCAAGAGCAGTTCTTC. It translates to CACTTGGQEQFF.

The chain has TRBV28 and TRBJ1-2, with TRBD1 matching over 7 bases. The CDR3 loop spans 13 amino acids. CDR1 and CDR2 (germline): MDHEN, SYDVKM. J was trimmed by 8 bases and V by 2 bases; bases with no gene match: 5. CDR3 bases: TGTGCCAGCAGTTTAGAGGGGGCTCAGGGCTACACCTTC. It yields the protein CASSLEGAQGYTF.

The chain joins TRBV5-1 to TRBJ2-7; the D gene is possibly TRBD1 (7 bases). The ends were cut back, 3 bases at V and 2 bases at J, with 15 bases in the middle. Germline lookup yields CDR1 SGHRS and CDR2 YFSETQ. The length of the CDR3 is 15 residues. Here the CDR3 reads CASSSSGGTPYEQYF. CDR3 DNA: TGCGCCAGCAGCTCTTCAGGGGGGACCCCCTACGAGCAGTACTTC.

This clone was seen just once. This chain connects TRBV6-6 to TRBJ1-5; perhaps TRBD1 as D (5 bases). Trimming took 0 bases from V and 6 from J, leaving 15 bases between them. Looked up from germline, CDR1 is MNHNY and CDR2 is SVGAGI (reference sequence). This CDR3 spans 16 amino acids. The DNA of the CDR3 is TGTGCCAGCAGTTACTCCCAAGGGCAGGGCCGTCAGCCCCAGCATTTT. Translated: CASSYSQGQGRQPQHF.

V is TRBV6-1 and J is TRBJ1-6, with a tentative D call TRBD1 (5 bases). The CDR3 consists of 13 residues. Germline-derived CDR1 and CDR2 are MNHNS and SASEGT. Trimming stripped 3 bases from V and 14 bases from J, with 14 bases between. The CDR3 DNA is TGTGCCAGCAGTGAGGGTGACAGAAGGGCCCTCCACTTT. The encoded protein is CASSEGDRRALHF.

The rearrangement links TRBV15 to TRBJ1-3; D is perhaps TRBD1 (6 bases). CDR3 size: 16 residues. CDR1 is LNHNV, CDR2 YYDKDF, per germline (reference sequence). V lost 0 bases and J 4 bases, leaving 13 bases between the germline ends. CDR3 bases: TGTGCCACCAGCAGAGATTTGTCAGGGGCCGGAAACACCATATATTTT. Translation gives CATSRDLSGAGNTIYF.

The chain carries TRBV12-3 or TRBV12-4 and TRBJ2-2, with TRBD1 identical over 7 bases. With 3 bases clipped from V and 8 bases from J, the junction kept 3 bases outside the gene matches. This CDR3 is built from 13 residues. The CDR3 nucleotides read TGTGCCAGCAGTTTGGACAGGTCGGGGGAGCTGTTTTTT. Translated: CASSLDRSGELFF.

The chain combines TRBV9 with TRBJ1-3; 10 bases are shared with TRBD1. CDR1 SGDLS and CDR2 YYNGEE come from the germline V gene. The CDR3 has 18 amino acids. With V trimmed by 0 bases and J by 4 bases, 10 bases remained unmatched. This chain's CDR3 is CASSVEGVGTGAGNTIYF. Here the CDR3 DNA reads TGTGCCAGCAGCGTAGAAGGAGTAGGGACAGGGGCAGGAAACACCATATATTTT.

A single count supports this clone. V usage is TRBV3-1 (or the pseudogene TRBV3-2) and J usage is TRBJ1-3; D gene ambiguous. There are 17 residues in the CDR3. V was shortened by 4 bases and J by 4 bases, with 20 bases between the two germline ends. Germline CDR1 LGHDT, CDR2 YNNKEL (reference sequence). Here the CDR3 DNA reads TGTGCCAGCAGCCCAACATCGTCCCTAGCGGGAGGAAACACCATATATTTT. It yields the protein CASSPTSSLAGGNTIYF.

This clone has a handful of counts. The V call is TRBV28, the J call TRBJ1-5; D is unclear. The germline V gene has CDR1 MDHEN and CDR2 SYDVKM. The CDR3 spans 14 residues. CDR3 coding DNA: TGTGCGACCTTCGGGGAAAATGACAATCAGCCCCAGCATTTT. Its protein product is CATFGENDNQPQHF.

V and J are TRBV3-1 (or the pseudogene TRBV3-2) and TRBJ1-2; a possible D gene is TRBD1 (6 bases). The V gene's germline CDR1 is LGHDT and CDR2 YNNKEL (reference sequence). V lost 0 bases, J lost 6 bases, and 11 bases lay in between. The CDR3 totals 14 residues. CDR3 protein: CASSQDQGRDGYTF. CDR3 DNA: TGTGCCAGCAGCCAAGATCAGGGGAGGGATGGCTACACCTTC.

The chain joins TRBV19 to TRBJ1-1; D gene uncertain. The CDR3 consists of 14 residues. Germline values: CDR1 LNHDA, CDR2 SQIVND (reference sequence). V was pared by 2 bases and J by 4 bases, with 11 bases between. CDR3 amino acids: CASSILRLGTEAFF. In DNA, the CDR3 is TGTGCCAGTAGTATATTACGACTAGGCACTGAAGCTTTCTTT.

Of note for this clone: Other DNA sequences in this specimen translate into the identical CDR3. The CDR3 here is CASSPGTGGNYGYTF. The DNA of the CDR3 is TGTGCCAGCTCACCAGGGACGGGGGGAAACTATGGCTACACCTTC. The gene calls are TRBV18 and TRBJ1-2; TRBD1 might be the D (5 bases). The V gene lost 2 bases and the J gene lost 2 bases, with 12 bases spanning the gap. CDR1 and CDR2 from the germline V gene are KGHSH and LQKENI. This CDR3 comprises 15 residues.

CDR3 coding DNA: TGTGCCAGCAGCTTATGGGGTACAGGGTTTAGCTATGGCTACACCTTC. Its protein is CASSLWGTGFSYGYTF. V and J are TRBV7-9 and TRBJ1-2; tentatively, D is TRBD1 (6 bases). V was cut by 2 bases and J by 4 bases, with 17 bases left in between. CDR1 is SEHNR, CDR2 FQNEAQ, per germline (reference sequence). The CDR3 is made up of 16 amino acids.

This clone was detected only once. In DNA, the CDR3 is TGTGCCATCAGTGTCCAGTCGGGGGCCAACGTCCTGACTTTC. Its protein product is CAISVQSGANVLTF. The V gene is TRBV10-3, the J gene TRBJ2-6; D gene uncertain. The ends were cut back, 4 bases at V and 4 bases at J, with 8 bases in the middle. Germline V CDR1 and CDR2: ENHRY, SYGVKD. This CDR3 has 14 amino acids.